This is a list of T cell receptor beta chains from one sample in a study of T-cell memory formation after mild COVID-19. TCRdb analysed the 5' RACE reads with MiXCR anew, one entry per CDR3 protein. In the table there are about 540,000 distinct CDR3 sequences, approximately 20% of which are singletons. Material for sequencing was PBMCs or a T cell subset sorted from them (not recorded which). These receptors were taken from an adult woman who had mild COVID-19 (a few samples of this study predate the infection). Cell type and time point are not known. CDR3s include the opening cysteine and the closing phenylalanine or tryptophan. The D gene is left open where the match is weak. Size is stated for part of the rows, as once, few or many counts, or as a class when the clone is expanded.

v_call: TRBV4-1; clone_size: -; d_call: -; j_call: TRBJ1-1; cdr3_aa: CASSQEPGLNTEAFF; cdr3_nt: TGCGCCAGCAGCCAAGAACCGGGGTTGAACACTGAAGCTTTCTTT
v_call: TRBV3-1; clone_size: -; d_call: -; j_call: TRBJ2-2; cdr3_aa: CASSQRASGELFF; cdr3_nt: TGTGCCAGCAGCCAACGGGCCTCCGGGGAGCTGTTTTTT
v_call: TRBV12-3/TRBV12-4; clone_size: few; d_call: TRBD1; j_call: TRBJ1-1; cdr3_aa: CASRGTGASATEAFF; cdr3_nt: TGTGCCAGCAGAGGGACAGGGGCGAGTGCCACTGAAGCTTTCTTT
v_call: TRBV4-3; clone_size: -; d_call: -; j_call: TRBJ2-7; cdr3_aa: CASSQEAQGIGEQYF; cdr3_nt: TGCGCCAGCAGCCAGGAGGCGCAGGGGATCGGCGAGCAGTACTTC
v_call: TRBV24-1; clone_size: -; d_call: -; j_call: TRBJ2-1; cdr3_aa: CATGYTGRGNEQFF; cdr3_nt: TGTGCCACCGGGTATACGGGACGGGGAAATGAGCAGTTCTTC
v_call: TRBV5-4; clone_size: -; d_call: TRBD2; j_call: TRBJ2-5; cdr3_aa: CASSFRVLAGEETQYF; cdr3_nt: TGTGCCAGCAGCTTTCGCGTGCTAGCGGGAGAAGAGACCCAGTACTTC
v_call: TRBV9; clone_size: -; d_call: TRBD1; j_call: TRBJ2-2; cdr3_aa: CASSGQGADTGELFF; cdr3_nt: TGTGCCAGCAGCGGTCAGGGGGCAGACACCGGGGAGCTGTTTTTT
v_call: TRBV4-2; clone_size: -; d_call: TRBD2; j_call: TRBJ2-1; cdr3_aa: CASSQDGTSGGARSYNEQFF; cdr3_nt: TGTGCCAGCAGCCAAGATGGAACTAGCGGGGGGGCCCGCTCCTACAATGAGCAGTTCTTC
v_call: TRBV27; clone_size: many; d_call: -; j_call: TRBJ2-3; cdr3_aa: CASSLEPRGDTQYF; cdr3_nt: TGTGCCAGCAGTTTAGAGCCCCGGGGAGATACGCAGTATTTT
v_call: TRBV6-5; clone_size: -; d_call: TRBD1; j_call: TRBJ1-6; cdr3_aa: CASSYRGRENSPLHF; cdr3_nt: TGTGCCAGCAGTTACAGGGGGCGAGAGAATTCACCCCTCCACTTT
v_call: TRBV7-2; clone_size: few; d_call: TRBD2; j_call: TRBJ2-3; cdr3_aa: CASSHSGRGFNTDTQYF; cdr3_nt: TGTGCCAGCAGCCATAGCGGGAGGGGGTTCAACACAGATACGCAGTATTTT
v_call: TRBV6-2/TRBV6-3; clone_size: -; d_call: -; j_call: TRBJ2-5; cdr3_aa: CASRLPGTGGTQYF; cdr3_nt: TGTGCCAGCAGACTCCCCGGGACGGGCGGGACCCAGTACTTC
v_call: TRBV7-2; clone_size: -; d_call: -; j_call: TRBJ1-2; cdr3_aa: CASSTRSREIYGYTF; cdr3_nt: TGTGCCAGCAGCACCCGGAGCAGGGAAATCTATGGCTACACCTTC
v_call: TRBV10-3; clone_size: few; d_call: TRBD2; j_call: TRBJ2-1; cdr3_aa: CAISDASGDEQFF; cdr3_nt: TGTGCCATCAGTGATGCTAGCGGGGATGAGCAGTTCTTC
v_call: TRBV6-2/TRBV6-3; clone_size: few; d_call: -; j_call: TRBJ2-1; cdr3_aa: CASSRSDEQFF; cdr3_nt: TGTGCCAGCAGCCGGTCGGATGAGCAGTTCTTC
v_call: TRBV2; clone_size: -; d_call: -; j_call: TRBJ2-2; cdr3_aa: CASSAQVSGELFF; cdr3_nt: TGTGCCAGCAGTGCCCAGGTGTCCGGGGAGCTGTTTTTT
v_call: TRBV5-1; clone_size: few; d_call: -; j_call: TRBJ1-2; cdr3_aa: CASSLAGSGYGYTF; cdr3_nt: TGCGCCAGCAGCTTGGCCGGATCAGGGTATGGCTACACCTTC
v_call: TRBV5-1; clone_size: many; d_call: -; j_call: TRBJ2-1; cdr3_aa: CASSLGQEQFF; cdr3_nt: TGCGCCAGCAGCCTAGGACAGGAGCAGTTCTTC